Reported below is one T cell receptor beta chain. What antigen it recognizes has not been identified. No much larger clone is present one base from it, and per-base qualities are unavailable. In total, over 600 healthy bone marrow donors made up the cohort. At the time of sampling, all cohort members were nominally healthy, though unrecorded immune exposures were likely present. The donor was CMV seronegative and was included in the group of around 320 seronegative cohort members. Every donor gave a peripheral blood sample, and the peripheral blood mononuclear cells from that sample were used for TCR beta sequencing. The Qiagen DNeasy Blood Extraction Kit was used to extract genomic DNA from the blood cell samples. The data were taken from a study of cytomegalovirus exposure and HLA in healthy donors (dated by TCRdb to between 2016 and 2019). As for the study more broadly: According to an earlier analysis of a few hundred of the donors, 150 million to 200 million T cells yielded some 110 million unique TCR beta sequences and roughly 280 Gb of sequence data. An early release that covered some 630 HLA-typed donors contained about 290 gigabases of sequencing data and about 84 million unique TCR sequences. Of the roughly 400 genotyped donors, 65% to 90% fell in the genetic ancestry cluster associated with self-reported Caucasian donors. The study aimed to test whether cataloging public T cell receptors could reveal signatures of past pathogen exposure. The study used immunosequencing to profile the T cell repertoires of several hundred subjects and linked those repertoires to cytomegalovirus serostatus. A separate validation cohort of some 130 different subjects was used in addition to the roughly 620-subject first cohort. The study combined high-throughput TCR immunosequencing, statistical association of individual TCRs with disease status, and machine learning to predict cytomegalovirus infection status. To study patterns of TCR occurrence, a later analysis re-analyzed previously published TCR beta repertoires from 666 donors and added high-resolution HLA genotyping. Rather than using new phenotypic data, the later analysis identified candidate immune exposures from TCR beta sequences and from how often those sequences occurred across donors. An earlier analysis of 587 of the donors applied high-throughput TCR beta sequencing to assess whether each TCR beta V gene segment acted as functional or pseudogenic. Donor age, sex, ethnicity and CMV serostatus were collected together with the repertoire data. Genome-wide SNP genotypes for about 65% of the 666 donors were used in a later genetic analysis, which treated that subset as a discovery cohort. Every repertoire in the discovery cohort had been generated on one and the same sequencing platform. Both class I and class II loci were covered by HLA typing, at four-digit resolution. The number of donors typed differed by locus, with 629-630 for A, B, C, DRB1 and DQB1, around 500 for DQA1, 600 to 610 for DPA1, and some 450 for DPB1. Several DR-DQ haplotypes were handled as single units for association and clustering because linkage in the cohort was strong. Among about 390 genotyped donors of the cohort, an average of about 240,000 unique TCR beta nucleotide sequences were sequenced per donor, roughly a sixth of them non-productive. The paper's findings and limits, for the study overall: The only immune exposure information available for the cohort was CMV serostatus. This cohort had only TCR beta chains sequenced, and the lack of alpha or paired-chain data limited which features could be detected. Because HLA typing was unavailable for some donors at each locus, only the typed subset was used in association tests. Across donors, most TCR sequences were observed very rarely, whereas some public TCRs were present in many individuals. Compared with equally common non-associated chains, HLA-associated TCR beta chains in a later analysis were more clonally expanded and had lower generation probabilities. Assigning TCR associations to individual alleles was difficult when HLA alleles, especially DR and DQ, strongly co-occurred. In vitro tests confirmed that a few of the cytomegalovirus-associated TCR beta chains recognize cytomegalovirus antigens. Most CMV-associated TCR beta chains appeared to be HLA-restricted in a later analysis, and the HLA associations seemed to be driven largely by CMV exposure. At a false discovery rate of 0.05, a later analysis linked fewer than 20,000 TCR beta sequences to specific HLA alleles. According to a later genetic analysis, donors in an Asian-associated ancestry cluster had fewer N-insertions in productive TCRs than the roughly 670-donor mean. Linkage disequilibrium might explain the correlated functional status among segregating V segments, but an unknown experimental factor could not be excluded. In a later analysis, several top co-occurrence clusters were reported to appear linked to parvovirus B19, influenza, CMV and Epstein-Barr virus. The presence/absence analyses assumed that sequencing depth was roughly uniform across donors, and that assumption may not be true. The authors suggested that the approach could potentially be generalized to other disease states and immunological phenotypes. A further reported finding was that TCR beta sequences accurately predicted the HLA-A and HLA-B alleles for most subjects in the first cohort. An earlier analysis of around 600 of the donors showed that most TCR beta V segments appeared in productive rearrangements either about 87% or about 30% of the time, which broadly matched IMGT annotations. The classifier was reported to diagnose cytomegalovirus status with high specificity and sensitivity in both the original cohort and the validation cohort. In a later analysis, TCR association rates were found to vary across HLA loci, with the most associated TCRs seen for DRB1 alleles and the fewest for HLA-C alleles. The study listed approximately 150 TCR beta chains as associated with cytomegalovirus. A later genetic analysis associated a missense DCLRE1C variant with V-gene and J-gene trimming of TCR beta chains, and an independent cohort replicated the association. The sequencing pipeline was judged likely to have produced a cluster of highly shared sequence variants as a technical artifact. Some IMGT-functional V segments, including TRBV6-2 and TRBV6-3, could not be distinguished by the 87-base-pair reads and were therefore excluded. Because counts were too low, more than 15 rarely observed V segments, including chromosome 9 orphons, were left out of the earlier analysis of 587 of the donors.

From the germline V gene (reference sequence), CDR1 is SEHNR and CDR2 is FQNEAQ. Unmatched junction bases come to 5, with V trimmed by 3 bases and J by 6 bases. The CDR3, cysteine through phenylalanine, is 14 amino acids long. The sequence is cut down to CDR3 DNA, 42 bases in frame from base 1. The protocol used for the library was the immunoSEQ multiplex PCR assay. For the multiplex PCR, a mixture combining 60 forward primers for TCR Vbeta segments and 13 reverse primers for TCR Jbeta segments was used. The CDR3 region of rearranged TCR beta genes was amplified from genomic DNA by a multiplex PCR assay. The amplified TCR beta libraries were sequenced on the Illumina HiSeq System as 87-base-pair reads. Under the source paper's analysis protocol: In a later analysis, some 80 million unique TCR beta chains were counted across the roughly 610 repertoires, and approximately 11 million of these chains were shared by at least two donors. To remove PCR and sequencing errors, raw reads were error-corrected and collapsed into unique sequences using a nearest-neighbor algorithm that merged closely related sequences. CDR3 sequences were aligned to IMGT reference sequences to assign V, D and J gene segments. Each retained sequence needed at least a six-nucleotide match to both a V gene segment and a J gene segment. A rearrangement counted as productive if the CDR3 had no stop codons and remained in frame with V and J, and every other rearrangement counted as non-productive. Following IMGT convention, CDR3 was defined as the stretch from the second conserved V-encoded cysteine to the conserved J-encoded phenylalanine. The earlier analysis of about 500 of the donors excluded sequences that lacked an unambiguous match to a single V gene segment. In an earlier analysis of a few hundred of the donors, V segments were called functional above 56.7% productive rearrangements and were called segregating when the between-donor standard deviation exceeded 5%. To diagnose cytomegalovirus status from the catalog of TCR beta chain sequences, a statistical classification framework was built. In a later analysis, TCR nucleotide sequences were compared against IMGT/GENE-DB human TR gene sequences so that V and J genes could be assigned. Using the TCRdist pipeline, a later analysis assigned CDR3 sequences along with most-parsimonious VDJ recombination scenarios. In a later analysis, every TCR beta chain was defined by the combination of its CDR3 amino acid sequence and its V-gene family, and reads without a unique V-gene family were dropped. In a later analysis, fewer than 650 highly shared, low-generation-probability nucleotide sequences were removed to address suspected cross-contamination and a sequencing artifact. For each public chain, a later analysis derived a clonal expansion index from normalized ranks of inferred template counts within each repertoire. Generation probabilities in a later analysis came from a VDJ recombination model fitted to out-of-frame rearrangements, and those results were checked against IGoR. In a later analysis, hypergeometric tests were used to score TCR-TCR, TCR-HLA and TCR-CMV co-occurrence, with a repertoire-size bias correction applied to TCR pairs. A later analysis estimated false discovery rates by permuting HLA or CMV assignments 20 times. In a later analysis, co-occurring TCRs were grouped using DBSCAN, with TCRdist sequence similarity added in when clustering inside HLA-allele-positive subsets. For co-occurrence clustering, repertoires with fewer than 30,000 or more than 120,000 public chains were excluded, along with five repertoires with anomalous nucleotide sharing. Imported from immuneACCESS, the table was reduced by TCRdb to in-frame sequences with V and J called. These copies leave out some clones; in studies compared against another copy, an unresolved V gene accounts for under half, and the cause of the remainder is not known. The D gene and trimming were derived from the DNA, and the V and J assignments and clone size from that table. For this sample the table gives approximately 130,000 clones, of which around 81% were detected only once. The ten largest clones capture about 1.8% of the sample.

Sequencing was carried out using PBMCs. The sequence links TRBV7-9 to TRBJ2-7; the junction holds 10 bases that match TRBD2. The receptor was derived from a woman between 45 and 60 years old in good health and CMV-seronegative. The CDR3 loop reads CASSFGLAGGEQYF. The DNA sequence is TGTGCCAGCAGCTTCGGGTTAGCGGGAGGCGAGCAGTACTTC.